Below, 17 T cell receptor beta chains from the same sample are listed, as sequenced in a study of T cell repertoires in aging, cancer and after chemotherapy. TRB rearrangements spanning V, D and J were amplified using mixed TRB-A/B primers. TCRdb reprocessed the multiplex PCR reads via MiXCR and lists one record per CDR3 protein. The sample lists about 6,300 distinct CDR3 sequences, around 36% occurring once. The template was genomic DNA from peripheral blood, not RNA. Sequenced material: blood. These receptors were taken from a human donor in good health.

This chain joins TRBV5-1 and TRBJ2-3; possible D gene TRBD2, 6 bases. This CDR3 comprises 15 residues. Trimming took off 3 bases at V and 1 base at J, with 12 bases between the two ends. CDR1 and CDR2 from the germline V gene are SGHRS and YFSETQ. CDR3 region: CASSSRERRTDTQYF. The CDR3 DNA reads TGCGCCAGCAGCTCCCGGGAGAGACGCACAGATACGCAGTATTTT. The entire variable domain, with the rest obtained from reference TRBV5-1 and TRBJ2-3, is as follows: KAGVTQTPRYLIKTRGQQVTLSCSPISGHRSVSWYQQTPGQGLQFLFEYFSETQRNKGNFPGRFSGRQFSNSRSEMNVSTLELGDSALYLCASSSRERRTDTQYFGPGTRLTVL.

On this clonotype: This may arise from a read error, as a much more abundant clone is one base away. This rearrangement joins TRBV19 to TRBJ1-5; D not certain. CDR1 is LNHDA and CDR2 is SQIVND in the germline V gene (reference sequence). The CDR3 sequence is 16 residues long. CDR3 in DNA: TGTGCCAGTAGTACCTCCCGGGTGACCCTGATCCAGCGCCAGCATTTT. It specifies CASSTSRVTLIQRQHF.

This clonotype was recorded a few times. This chain uses TRBV27 with TRBJ2-2; D is possibly TRBD1 (6 bases). This CDR3 has 18 amino acids. V was clipped by 6 bases and J by 0 bases, with 20 bases between them. CDR1 is MNHEY and CDR2 is SMNVEV in the germline V gene (reference sequence). The DNA for the CDR3 is TGTGCCAGCAGGACATATACAGGGAGAGGCCCGAACACCGGGGAGCTGTTTTTT. Translating gives CASRTYTGRGPNTGELFF.

This clonotype was found a few times. The chain combines TRBV27 with TRBJ2-7; TRBD1 agrees at 8 bases. With V trimmed by 6 bases and J by 6 bases, 13 bases remained unmatched. CDR1 and CDR2 (germline): MNHEY, SMNVEV (reference sequence). CDR3 size: 15 residues. CDR3: CASRKQGVKIGEQYF. Here the CDR3 DNA reads TGTGCCAGCAGAAAACAGGGGGTTAAGATCGGCGAGCAGTACTTC.

The chain links TRBV6-1 to TRBJ1-2; TRBD1 matches 9 bases. This CDR3 contains 15 residues. Trimming at V came to 5 bases and at J to 3 bases, leaving 7 bases not matched to a gene. The V gene's germline CDR1 is MNHNS and CDR2 SASEGT. The CDR3 loop reads CASSWLGQGDYGYTF. In DNA form, the CDR3 reads TGTGCCAGCAGTTGGCTGGGACAGGGCGACTATGGCTACACCTTC.

The V call is TRBV27, the J call TRBJ2-1; D is undetermined. CDR3 length: 15 amino acids. The V end lost 0 bases, the J end lost 0 bases, and 6 bases lay between the germline ends. CDR1 and CDR2 from the germline V gene are MNHEY and SMNVEV (reference sequence). The CDR3 sequence is CASSLSPSSYNEQFF. CDR3 sequence (DNA): TGTGCCAGCAGTTTATCACCAAGCTCCTACAATGAGCAGTTCTTC.

This clonotype was counted between two and nine times. The rearrangement links TRBV19 to TRBJ1-6, with D perhaps TRBD1 (5 bases). V dropped 6 bases and J dropped 0 bases, with 12 bases sitting between them. In germline, CDR1 is LNHDA, CDR2 SQIVND (reference sequence). The CDR3 loop spans 16 amino acids. The CDR3 DNA reads TGTGCCAGTAGATTGGGGACGAGCTCCTATAATTCACCCCTCCACTTT. It encodes CASRLGTSSYNSPLHF.

The V call is TRBV6-5, the J call TRBJ2-1; D assignment may be TRBD1 or TRBD2 (5 bases each). Trimming shortened V by 5 bases and J by 1 base, and 24 bases separated the two germline ends. Per the germline V gene, CDR1 is MNHEY and CDR2 is SVGAGI. This CDR3 has 19 residues. Here the CDR3 DNA reads TGTGCCAGCAGTGGCATCCCAGCGGACCTGGGGGTGTCCTACAATGAGCAGTTCTTC. This encodes CASSGIPADLGVSYNEQFF.

This rearrangement joins TRBV5-1 to TRBJ2-2, with D maybe TRBD1 (5 bases). CDR1 SGHRS and CDR2 YFSETQ come from the germline V gene. CDR3 size: 15 residues. Trimming stripped 1 base from V and 3 bases from J, with 10 bases between. CDR3: CASSLKGSDTGELFF. The CDR3 DNA reads as TGCGCCAGCAGCTTGAAGGGGTCGGACACCGGGGAGCTGTTTTTT.

The J gene is TRBJ2-3, the V gene TRBV7-9, with 9 positions matching TRBD1. The J segment lost 4 bases and the V segment lost 0 bases, leaving 2 bases of the junction unmatched. Germline CDR1 reads SEHNR; CDR2 reads FQNEAQ (reference sequence). This CDR3 spans 15 amino acids. CDR3 sequence (DNA): TGTGCCAGCAGCTTAGCTAACAGGGGGCCAGATACGCAGTATTTT. Its translation: CASSLANRGPDTQYF.

The V call is TRBV20-1, the J call TRBJ2-1; possible D gene TRBD2, 6 bases. The CDR3 sequence is 14 residues long. Trimming shortened V by 6 bases and J by 0 bases, and 12 bases separated the two germline ends. Germline CDR1 is DFQATT and CDR2 is SNEGSKA (reference sequence). The chain's CDR3 is CSAWDFASYNEQFF. The CDR3, as DNA: TGCAGTGCCTGGGACTTCGCCTCCTACAATGAGCAGTTCTTC.

V usage is TRBV6-1 and J usage is TRBJ1-2; the D is unclear. This CDR3 is built from 12 residues. Looked up from germline, CDR1 is MNHNS and CDR2 is SASEGT. Trimming took off 4 bases at V and 2 bases at J, with 5 bases between the two ends. The CDR3 spells CASSGQNYGYTF. In DNA, the CDR3 is TGTGCCAGCAGTGGTCAGAACTATGGCTACACCTTC.

This clonotype was detected once. The chain combines TRBV11-3 with TRBJ2-7; D not resolved. The germline V gene has CDR1 SGHNT and CDR2 YENEEA. V lost 1 base and J 3 bases, leaving 4 bases between the germline ends. This CDR3 contains 12 residues. Written as DNA, the CDR3 is TGTGCCAGCAGCTTAGGGAACTACGAGCAGTACTTC. This sequence encodes CASSLGNYEQYF.

This clonotype was recorded a few times. CDR3 nucleotide sequence: TGTGCCAGCAGTTTAAGAGGGATGGGCACTGAAGCTTTCTTT. Its protein is CASSLRGMGTEAFF. The V and J genes are TRBV27 and TRBJ1-1; no clear D gene. V dropped 2 bases and J dropped 4 bases, with 11 bases sitting between them. Germline V gene sequence: CDR1 MNHEY, CDR2 SMNVEV (reference sequence). This CDR3 is 14 amino acids long.

This clonotype was observed a few times. This rearrangement joins TRBV29-1 to TRBJ1-2; 10 nucleotides match TRBD1. V shed 6 bases and J 4 bases; nucleotides not matched to a gene: 11. Germline CDR1 reads SQVTM; CDR2 reads ANQGSEA. The CDR3 totals 15 residues. The CDR3 DNA reads TGCAGCGTACAAGACAGGGGGCGAAATGTCTATGGCTACACCTTC. It codes for CSVQDRGRNVYGYTF.

The chain links TRBV6-2 or TRBV6-3 to TRBJ2-1, with a tentative D call TRBD1 (6 bases). The length of the CDR3 is 16 residues. V was trimmed by 5 bases and J by 3 bases, leaving 17 bases between them. Germline assignment: CDR1 MNHEY and CDR2 SVGEGT. CDR3 sequence reads: CASSRIPGHDYNEQFF. For the CDR3, the DNA is TGTGCCAGCAGTCGAATACCGGGACACGACTACAATGAGCAGTTCTTC.

The chain carries TRBV19 and TRBJ1-2, with D possibly TRBD1 on 6 matching bases. In germline, CDR1 is LNHDA, CDR2 SQIVND (reference sequence). The germline V and J ends were trimmed by 5 bases and 8 bases, with 24 bases remaining between them. There are 16 residues in the CDR3. CDR3 nucleotide sequence: TGTGCCAGTAGTGGGCAGGGGAAAGTACTATCTAGCGGCTACACCTTC. Amino acids: CASSGQGKVLSSGYTF.